Below, 3 T cell receptor beta chains from the same sample are listed, as sequenced in a study of vaccination effects on CD4 cells after COVID-19. The antigens of these receptors remain unknown. Before any sequencing was done, the ViraFEST assay used viral peptide pools to expand antigen-specific CD4+ T cells. Researchers isolated CD4+ T cells once approximately eleven days of culture had elapsed. Vaccination of participants consisted of two doses of either the BNT162b2 or mRNA-1273 vaccine. The assay was immunoSEQ multiplex PCR, and TCRdb's table has in-frame clones only and misses some. The data hold tens of thousands of clones, with around 81% observed a single time. The sequences come from CD4+ T cells from PBMCs cultured with HCoV-229E spike peptides, collected after COVID-19 vaccination. These TCRs come from a human donor who received a COVID-19 vaccine.

The chain employs TRBV5-1 and TRBJ1-5; TRBD1 is a possible D gene (5 bases). The germline gives CDR1 SGHRS, CDR2 YFSETQ. The CDR3 runs 13 residues. Trimming cost V 4 bases and J 4 bases, with 9 bases left between them. CDR3 nucleotides: TGCGCCAGCAGCCCCCAGGGAAATCAGCCCCAGCATTTT. Translated, it gives CASSPQGNQPQHF. Looking up the rest from reference TRBV5-1 and TRBJ1-5 gives the full variable domain: KAGVTQTPRYLIKTRGQQVTLSCSPISGHRSVSWYQQTPGQGLQFLFEYFSETQRNKGNFPGRFSGRQFSNSRSEMNVSTLELGDSALYLCASSPQGNQPQHFGDGTRLSIL.

This clone has just one count. The chain uses TRBV11-2 and TRBJ1-4; unclear D gene. V was shortened by 5 bases and J by 4 bases, with 14 bases between the two germline ends. CDR1 and CDR2 (germline): SGHAT, FQNNGV. This CDR3 is 15 amino acids long. The CDR3: CASSTGDWDNEKLFF. CDR3 DNA: TGTGCCAGCAGCACCGGAGATTGGGATAATGAAAAACTGTTTTTT. The full variable domain, its missing parts supplied by reference TRBV11-2 and TRBJ1-4, is EAGVAQSPRYKIIEKRQSVAFWCNPISGHATLYWYQQILGQGPKLLIQFQNNGVVDDSQLPKDRFSAERLKGVDSTLKIQPAKLEDSAVYLCASSTGDWDNEKLFFGSGTQLSVL.

The V gene is TRBV19, the J gene TRBJ2-5; 7 bases align to TRBD1. CDR1 is LNHDA and CDR2 is SQIVND in the germline V gene (reference sequence). The CDR3 totals 15 residues. Germline trimming cut 6 bases from V and 1 base from J; bases unmatched to any gene: 8. For the CDR3, the DNA is TGTGCCAGTAGGAAAGCCCACAGGGGCCAAGAGACCCAGTACTTC. Its protein is CASRKAHRGQETQYF.